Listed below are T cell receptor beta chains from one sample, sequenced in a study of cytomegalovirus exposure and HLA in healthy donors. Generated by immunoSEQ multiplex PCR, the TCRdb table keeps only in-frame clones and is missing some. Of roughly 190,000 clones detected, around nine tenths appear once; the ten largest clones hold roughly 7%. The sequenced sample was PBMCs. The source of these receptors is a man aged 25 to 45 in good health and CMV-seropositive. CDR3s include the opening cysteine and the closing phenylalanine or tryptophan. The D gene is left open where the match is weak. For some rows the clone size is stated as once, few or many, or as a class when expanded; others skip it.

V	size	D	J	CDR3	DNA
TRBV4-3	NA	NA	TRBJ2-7	CASSQDGGYEQYF	TGCGCCAGCAGCCAAGATGGGGGGTACGAGCAGTACTTC
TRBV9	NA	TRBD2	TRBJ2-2	CASSALREGGWTGELFF	TGTGCCAGCAGCGCCCTCCGGGAGGGTGGGTGGACCGGGGAGCTGTTTTTT
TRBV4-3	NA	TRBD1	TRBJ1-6	CASSQSDRGNSPLHF	TGCGCCAGCAGCCAATCCGACAGGGGTAATTCACCCCTCCACTTT
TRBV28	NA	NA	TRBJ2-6	CASSFLGQPGANVLTF	TGTGCCAGCAGTTTCCTAGGACAGCCTGGGGCCAACGTCCTGACTTTC
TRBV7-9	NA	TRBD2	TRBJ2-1	CASSSSSVGTSGYNEQFF	TGTGCCAGCAGCTCCTCTTCTGTCGGGACTAGCGGGTACAATGAGCAGTTCTTC
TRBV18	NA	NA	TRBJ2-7	CASSPRGGIDEQYF	TGTGCCAGCTCACCCAGGGGCGGGATCGACGAGCAGTACTTC
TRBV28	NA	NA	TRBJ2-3	CASSQPSTDTQYF	TGTGCCAGCAGTCAGCCTAGCACAGATACGCAGTATTTT
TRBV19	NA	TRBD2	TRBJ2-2	CASSQDGGTGELFF	TGTGCCAGTAGCCAAGACGGGGGGACCGGGGAGCTGTTTTTT
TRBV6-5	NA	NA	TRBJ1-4	CASSYQGYEKLFF	TGTGCCAGCAGTTATCAGGGTTATGAAAAACTGTTTTTT
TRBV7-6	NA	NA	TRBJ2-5	CASSLPGVETQYF	TGTGCCAGCAGCTTACCAGGGGTTGAGACCCAGTACTTC
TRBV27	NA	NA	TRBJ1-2	CASSLERNYGYTF	TGTGCCAGCAGTTTAGAACGAAACTATGGCTACACCTTC
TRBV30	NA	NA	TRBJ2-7	CAWSSSRDEQYF	TGTGCCTGGAGTTCATCCCGGGACGAGCAGTACTTC
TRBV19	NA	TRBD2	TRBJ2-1	CASSLSGTSGYNEQFF	TGTGCCAGTAGCCTTTCCGGGACTAGCGGTTACAATGAGCAGTTCTTC
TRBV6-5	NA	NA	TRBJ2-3	CASSLAGTDTQYF	TGTGCCAGCAGTTTAGCAGGCACAGATACGCAGTATTTT
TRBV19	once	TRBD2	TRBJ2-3	CASSMLAGAGDTQYF	TGTGCCAGTAGTATGCTAGCGGGAGCCGGGGATACGCAGTATTTT
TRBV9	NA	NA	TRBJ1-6	CASSGSSYNSPLHF	TGTGCCAGCAGCGGTAGCTCCTATAATTCACCCCTCCACTTT
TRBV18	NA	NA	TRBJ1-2	CASSPQEGRGYTF	TGTGCCAGCTCACCCCAAGAGGGTCGAGGCTACACCTTC
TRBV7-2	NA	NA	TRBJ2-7	CASSFPPASEQYF	TGTGCCAGCAGCTTCCCCCCGGCCAGCGAGCAGTACTTC
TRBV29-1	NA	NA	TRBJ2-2	CSVETRRPPAGELFF	TGCAGCGTTGAAACACGTCGGCCGCCCGCCGGGGAGCTGTTTTTT
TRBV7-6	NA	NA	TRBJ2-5	CASSLAETQYF	TGTGCCAGCAGCCTTGCTGAGACCCAGTACTTC
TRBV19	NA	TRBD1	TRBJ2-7	CASSMTGGFHEQYF	TGTGCCAGTAGTATGACAGGGGGGTTCCACGAGCAGTACTTC
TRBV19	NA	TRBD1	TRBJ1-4	CASRDRDSANEKLFF	TGTGCCAGTAGAGACCGGGACAGCGCTAATGAAAAACTGTTTTTT
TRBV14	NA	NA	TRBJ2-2	CASSRLLAQRAGELFF	TGTGCCAGCAGCCGGCTACTAGCACAGCGGGCCGGGGAGCTGTTTTTT
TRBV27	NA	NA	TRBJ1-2	CASSSYRVDGYTF	TGTGCCAGCAGTTCCTACAGGGTTGACGGCTACACCTTC
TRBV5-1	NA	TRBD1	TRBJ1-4	CASSLSPTGNEKLFF	TGCGCCAGCAGCTTGTCCCCGACAGGGAATGAAAAACTGTTTTTT
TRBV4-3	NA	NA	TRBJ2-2	CASSQDPGHFTGELFF	TGCGCCAGCAGCCAAGACCCCGGACACTTCACCGGGGAGCTGTTTTTT
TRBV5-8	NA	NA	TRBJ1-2	CAIPKGSGYTF	TGTGCCATCCCCAAGGGGAGTGGCTACACCTTC
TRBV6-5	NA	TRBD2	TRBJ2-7	CASSYSSGGAYEQYF	TGTGCCAGCAGTTACTCCAGCGGGGGGGCTTACGAGCAGTACTTC
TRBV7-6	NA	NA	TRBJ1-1	CASSLSGLNTEAFF	TGTGCCAGCAGCTTAAGCGGTCTGAACACTGAAGCTTTCTTT
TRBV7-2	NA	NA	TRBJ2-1	CASSLGGGGNEQFF	TGTGCCAGCAGTTTAGGGGGGGGTGGCAATGAGCAGTTCTTC
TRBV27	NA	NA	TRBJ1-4	CASSDATNEKLFF	TGTGCCAGCAGCGATGCAACTAATGAAAAACTGTTTTTT
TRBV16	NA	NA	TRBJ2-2	CASSRDSVGTGELFF	TGTGCCAGCAGCCGGGACTCCGTAGGGACCGGGGAGCTGTTTTTT
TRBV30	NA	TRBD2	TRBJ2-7	CAWAIAGTYEQYF	TGTGCCTGGGCAATAGCGGGGACCTACGAGCAGTACTTC
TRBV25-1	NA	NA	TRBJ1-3	CASSEVGGDGNTIYF	TGTGCCAGCAGTGAAGTCGGGGGGGACGGAAACACCATATATTTT
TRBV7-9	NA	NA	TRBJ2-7	CASSFTKRSTSYEQYF	TGTGCCAGCAGCTTTACCAAGAGGTCGACCTCCTACGAGCAGTACTTC
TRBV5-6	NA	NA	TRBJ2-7	CASSLIVLNRVDYEQYF	TGTGCCAGCAGCCTTATAGTACTTAACAGAGTAGACTACGAGCAGTACTTC
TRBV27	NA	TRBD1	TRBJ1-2	CASSSRTGDYGYTF	TGTGCCAGCAGTTCGCGGACAGGGGACTATGGCTACACCTTC
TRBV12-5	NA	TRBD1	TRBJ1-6	CASGSGQPFGSPLHF	TGTGCTAGTGGTTCGGGACAGCCTTTCGGGTCACCCCTCCACTTT
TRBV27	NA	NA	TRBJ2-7	CASSLKSVSYEQYF	TGTGCCAGCAGTTTGAAATCGGTATCCTACGAGCAGTACTTC
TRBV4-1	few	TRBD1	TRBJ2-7	CASSQVTGGTYEQYF	TGCGCCAGCAGCCAAGTAACAGGGGGCACCTACGAGCAGTACTTC
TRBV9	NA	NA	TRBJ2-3	CASSVGGGATQYF	TGTGCCAGCAGCGTAGGAGGGGGGGCTACGCAGTATTTT
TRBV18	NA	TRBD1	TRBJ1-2	CASSPPTGEGYTF	TGTGCCAGCTCACCACCGACAGGGGAGGGCTACACCTTC
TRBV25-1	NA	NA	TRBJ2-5	CASSEVGKETQYF	TGTGCCAGCAGTGAGGTGGGGAAGGAGACCCAGTACTTC
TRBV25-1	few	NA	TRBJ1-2	CASSEISGGSGLYGYTF	TGTGCCAGCAGTGAGATAAGCGGGGGCAGTGGGTTATATGGCTACACCTTC
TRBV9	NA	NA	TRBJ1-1	CASSAQGGTEAFF	TGTGCCAGCAGCGCCCAGGGAGGCACTGAAGCTTTCTTT
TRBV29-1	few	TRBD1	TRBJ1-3	CSGGTGSGNTIYF	TGCAGCGGCGGGACAGGCTCTGGAAACACCATATATTTT
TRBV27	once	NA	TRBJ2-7	CASSLSGGPEQYF	TGTGCCAGCAGTTTATCTGGGGGGCCCGAGCAGTACTTC
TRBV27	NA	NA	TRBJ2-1	CASSSPAANEQFF	TGTGCCAGCAGTTCCCCGGCGGCCAATGAGCAGTTCTTC
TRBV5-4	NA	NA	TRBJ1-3	CASSPTRAGNTIYF	TGTGCCAGCAGCCCCACCAGGGCTGGAAACACCATATATTTT
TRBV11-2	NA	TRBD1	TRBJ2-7	CASIPMGQGNTYEQYF	TGTGCCAGCATCCCGATGGGACAGGGTAATACGTACGAGCAGTACTTC
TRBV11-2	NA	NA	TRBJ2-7	CASSRPSYEQYF	TGTGCCAGCAGCCGACCTTCCTACGAGCAGTACTTC
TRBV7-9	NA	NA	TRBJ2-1	CASSPPDSDEQFF	TGTGCCAGCAGTCCGCCAGACTCAGATGAGCAGTTCTTC
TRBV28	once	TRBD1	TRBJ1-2	CASSLNRGLGYGYTF	TGTGCCAGCAGTTTAAACAGGGGGCTAGGCTATGGCTACACCTTC
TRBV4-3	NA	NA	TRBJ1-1	CASSLQWGFWGPMNTEAFF	TGCGCCAGCAGCCTCCAGTGGGGTTTTTGGGGGCCCATGAACACTGAAGCTTTCTTT
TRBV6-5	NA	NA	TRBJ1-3	CASSPNSGNTIYF	TGTGCCAGCAGTCCGAACTCTGGAAACACCATATATTTT
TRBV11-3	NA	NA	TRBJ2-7	CASSLAGTSAYEQYF	TGTGCCAGCAGCTTAGCCGGCACGTCAGCCTACGAGCAGTACTTC
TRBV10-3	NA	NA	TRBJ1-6	CAISESTWGSPLHF	TGTGCCATCAGTGAGTCTACTTGGGGTTCACCCCTCCACTTT